The present TCR beta chain was sequenced within a study of OX40 agonist ivuxolimab in advanced cancers. Study information: In this trial design, patients received ivuxolimab intravenously at 0.01 to 10 mg/kg every 2 weeks. Partial responses were observed in three patients, of whom one had hepatocellular carcinoma and two had cutaneous melanoma. The eligibility criteria allowed prior anti-PD-1, anti-PD-L1 or anti-CTLA-4 therapy, and about 40% had some. The study's findings and limits: Some of the nonresponding patients also showed low levels of normalized T-cell clonal expansion.

TCRdb's copy holds only in-frame clones and misses some; the assay was immunoSEQ multiplex PCR. Altogether fewer than 45,000 clones are present, approximately 81% being singletons, with the ten largest covering approximately 15%. As regards this clone: Antigen specificity is unknown.

Germline values: CDR1 MNHNY, CDR2 SVGAGI (reference sequence). V lost 2 bases to trimming and J lost 6 bases, with 14 bases between them. CDR3 size: 14 residues. The specimen comprised CD4+ or CD8+ T cells sorted from blood, sampled in a trial of the OX40 agonist ivuxolimab. The sequence was collected from an adult with an advanced solid tumor such as melanoma, head and neck, liver or kidney cancer. V gene TRBV6-6 combines with J gene TRBJ2-7; D perhaps matches TRBD1 (6 bases). The CDR3 spells CASSYTITGFEQYF. For the CDR3, the DNA is TGTGCCAGCAGTTACACAATAACAGGGTTCGAGCAGTACTTC.